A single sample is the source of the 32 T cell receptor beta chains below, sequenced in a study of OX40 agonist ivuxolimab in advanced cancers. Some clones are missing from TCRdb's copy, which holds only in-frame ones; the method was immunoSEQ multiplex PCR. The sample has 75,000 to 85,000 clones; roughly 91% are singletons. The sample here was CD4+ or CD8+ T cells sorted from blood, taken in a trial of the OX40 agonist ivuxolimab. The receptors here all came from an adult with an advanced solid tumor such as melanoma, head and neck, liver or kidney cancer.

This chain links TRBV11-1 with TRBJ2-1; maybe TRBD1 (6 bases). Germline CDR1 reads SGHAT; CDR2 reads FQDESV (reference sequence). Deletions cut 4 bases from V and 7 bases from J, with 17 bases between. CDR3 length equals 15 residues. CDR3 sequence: CASSSDSWARNEQFF. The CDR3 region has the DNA TGTGCCAGCAGCTCGGACAGCTGGGCTAGGAATGAGCAGTTCTTC.

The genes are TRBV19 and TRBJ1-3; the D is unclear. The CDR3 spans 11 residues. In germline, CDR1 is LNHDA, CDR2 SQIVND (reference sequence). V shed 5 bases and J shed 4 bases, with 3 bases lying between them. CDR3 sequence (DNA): TGTGCCAGTAGTTCCGGAAACACCATATATTTT. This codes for CASSSGNTIYF.

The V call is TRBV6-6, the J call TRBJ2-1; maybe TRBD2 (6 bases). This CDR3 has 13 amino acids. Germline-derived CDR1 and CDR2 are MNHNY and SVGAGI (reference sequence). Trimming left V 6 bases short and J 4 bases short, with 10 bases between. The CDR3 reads CASRLTSYNEQFF. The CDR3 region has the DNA TGTGCCAGCAGGTTGACTAGTTACAATGAGCAGTTCTTC.

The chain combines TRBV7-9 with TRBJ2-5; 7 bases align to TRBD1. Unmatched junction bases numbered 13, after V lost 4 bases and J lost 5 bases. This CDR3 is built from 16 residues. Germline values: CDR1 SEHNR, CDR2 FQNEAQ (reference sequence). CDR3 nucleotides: TGTGCCAGCAGCTCCCCTGCAGGGGGAAGACGGGAGACCCAGTACTTC. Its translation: CASSSPAGGRRETQYF.

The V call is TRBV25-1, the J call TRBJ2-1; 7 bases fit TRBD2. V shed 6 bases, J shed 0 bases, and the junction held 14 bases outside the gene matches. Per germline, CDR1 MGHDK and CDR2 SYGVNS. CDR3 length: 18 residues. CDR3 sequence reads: CASRGGGPAGRSYNEQFF. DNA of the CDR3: TGTGCCAGCAGGGGCGGCGGACCAGCGGGGCGCTCCTACAATGAGCAGTTCTTC.

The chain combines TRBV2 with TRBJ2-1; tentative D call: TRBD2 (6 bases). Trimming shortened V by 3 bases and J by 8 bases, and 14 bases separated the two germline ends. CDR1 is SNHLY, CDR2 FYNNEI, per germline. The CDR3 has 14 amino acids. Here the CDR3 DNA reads TGTGCCAGCAGTGAGATCGGGGGTCGGGATGAGCAGTTCTTC. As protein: CASSEIGGRDEQFF.

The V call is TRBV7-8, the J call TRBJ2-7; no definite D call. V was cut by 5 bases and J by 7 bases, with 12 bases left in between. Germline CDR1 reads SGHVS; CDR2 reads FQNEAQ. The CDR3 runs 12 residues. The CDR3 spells CASSPLRREQYF. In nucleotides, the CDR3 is TGTGCCAGCAGCCCACTGAGGCGGGAGCAGTACTTC.

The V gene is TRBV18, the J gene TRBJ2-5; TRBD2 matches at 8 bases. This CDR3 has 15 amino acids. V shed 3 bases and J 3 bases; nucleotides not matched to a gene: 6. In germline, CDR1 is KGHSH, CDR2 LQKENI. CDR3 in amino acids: CASSPRTSLKETQYF. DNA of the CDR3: TGTGCCAGCTCACCCCGGACTAGCCTAAAAGAGACCCAGTACTTC.

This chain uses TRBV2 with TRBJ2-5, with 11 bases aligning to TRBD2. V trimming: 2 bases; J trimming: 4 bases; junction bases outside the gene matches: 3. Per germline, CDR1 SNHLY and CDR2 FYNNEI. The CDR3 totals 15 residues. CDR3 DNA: TGTGCCAGCAGTGAAACGACTAGCGGGACAGAGACCCAGTACTTC. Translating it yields CASSETTSGTETQYF.

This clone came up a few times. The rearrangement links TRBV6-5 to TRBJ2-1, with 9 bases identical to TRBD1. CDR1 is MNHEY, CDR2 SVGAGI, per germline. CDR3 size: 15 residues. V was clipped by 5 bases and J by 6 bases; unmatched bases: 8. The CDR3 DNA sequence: TGTGCCAGCAGTCAAGGGGACAGGGAATCCAATGAGCAGTTCTTC. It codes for CASSQGDRESNEQFF.

CDR3 in amino acids: CASSLGAQETQYF. Written as DNA, the CDR3 is TGTGCCAGCAGCTTGGGGGCCCAAGAGACCCAGTACTTC. The V and J genes are TRBV5-4 and TRBJ2-5; D unclear. Trimming cost V 0 bases and J 1 base, with 4 bases left between them. The CDR3 runs to 13 residues. Germline CDR1 is SGHNT and CDR2 is YYREEE (reference sequence).

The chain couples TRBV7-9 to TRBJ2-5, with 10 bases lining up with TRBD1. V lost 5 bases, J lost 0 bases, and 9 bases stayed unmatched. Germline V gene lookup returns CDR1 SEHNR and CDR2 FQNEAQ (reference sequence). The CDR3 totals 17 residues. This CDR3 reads CASSPGDRGSYQETQYF. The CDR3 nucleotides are TGTGCCAGCAGCCCGGGGGACAGGGGCTCCTACCAAGAGACCCAGTACTTC.

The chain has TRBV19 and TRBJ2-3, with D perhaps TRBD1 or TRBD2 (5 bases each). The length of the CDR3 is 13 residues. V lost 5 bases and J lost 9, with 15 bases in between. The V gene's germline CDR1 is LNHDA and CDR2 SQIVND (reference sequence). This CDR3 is CASSPEGMGTQYF. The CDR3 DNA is TGTGCCAGTAGTCCTGAGGGGATGGGGACGCAGTATTTT.

CDR3 nucleotides: TGTGCCAGCAGGGTTAGCGGGAGGGGACCCTACGAGCAGTACTTC. It encodes CASRVSGRGPYEQYF. The rearrangement links TRBV6-1 to TRBJ2-7, with TRBD2 matching over 11 bases. In germline, CDR1 is MNHNS, CDR2 SASEGT. Unmatched junction bases numbered 6, after V lost 6 bases and J lost 2 bases. This CDR3 spans 15 amino acids.

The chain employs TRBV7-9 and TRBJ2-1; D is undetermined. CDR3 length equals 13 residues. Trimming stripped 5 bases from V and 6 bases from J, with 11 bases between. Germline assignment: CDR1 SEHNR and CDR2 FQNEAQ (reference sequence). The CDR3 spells CASSPKGPNEQFF. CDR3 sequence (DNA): TGTGCCAGCAGCCCCAAAGGTCCCAATGAGCAGTTCTTC.

The CDR3 DNA reads TGCAGCGTTGCCGGGGAAGTTGGCATTTTAAGGAACGAGCAGTACTTC. This encodes CSVAGEVGILRNEQYF. The chain is built from TRBV29-1 and TRBJ2-7; D is possibly TRBD2 (5 bases). Trimming left V 4 bases short and J 5 bases short, with 24 bases between. CDR1 SQVTM and CDR2 ANQGSEA come from the germline V gene. CDR3 length: 16 amino acids.

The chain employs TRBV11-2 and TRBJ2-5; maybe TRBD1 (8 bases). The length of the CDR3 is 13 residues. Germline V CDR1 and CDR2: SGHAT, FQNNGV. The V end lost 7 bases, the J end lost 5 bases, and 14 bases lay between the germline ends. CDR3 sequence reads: CASTRGRGETQYF. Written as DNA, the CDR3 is TGTGCCAGCACCAGGGGGCGGGGGGAGACCCAGTACTTC.

CDR3 protein: CASSKGADDEQYF. CDR3 nucleotides: TGCGCCAGCTCGAAGGGGGCTGACGACGAGCAGTACTTC. This chain links TRBV5-1 with TRBJ2-7, with TRBD1 identical over 7 bases. V was pared by 7 bases and J by 5 bases, with 9 bases of the junction left unmatched. This CDR3 is 13 amino acids long. Germline V CDR1 and CDR2: SGHRS, YFSETQ.

In DNA form, the CDR3 reads TGCGCCAGCAGCCAAGAAGTAATTATGGGGGCTATTGCCTACGAGCAGTACTTC. It is translated as CASSQEVIMGAIAYEQYF. The rearrangement joins TRBV4-3 to TRBJ2-7; a weak D match, TRBD1 (6 bases). This CDR3 comprises 18 residues. Between the trimmed V and J ends, which lost 0 bases and 2 bases, there was a span of 20 bases. From germline, CDR1 is LGHNA and CDR2 YSLEER.

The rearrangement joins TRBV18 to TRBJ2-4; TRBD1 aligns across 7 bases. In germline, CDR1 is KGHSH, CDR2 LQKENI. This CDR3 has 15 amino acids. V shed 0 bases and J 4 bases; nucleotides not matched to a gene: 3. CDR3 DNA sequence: TGTGCCAGCTCACCACCAGGGACAGTAAAAAACATTCAGTACTTC. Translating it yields CASSPPGTVKNIQYF. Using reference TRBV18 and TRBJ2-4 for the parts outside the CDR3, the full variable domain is NAGVMQNPRHLVRRRGQEARLRCSPMKGHSHVYWYRQLPEEGLKFMVYLQKENIIDESGMPKERFSAEFPKEGPSILRIQQVVRGDSAAYFCASSPPGTVKNIQYFGAGTRLSVL.

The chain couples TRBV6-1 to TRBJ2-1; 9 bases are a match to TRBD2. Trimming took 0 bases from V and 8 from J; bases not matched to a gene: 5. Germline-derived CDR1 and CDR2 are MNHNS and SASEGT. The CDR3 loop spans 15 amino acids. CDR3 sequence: CASSEAGLAIYEQFF. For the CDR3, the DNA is TGTGCCAGCAGTGAAGCCGGACTAGCGATCTATGAGCAGTTCTTC.

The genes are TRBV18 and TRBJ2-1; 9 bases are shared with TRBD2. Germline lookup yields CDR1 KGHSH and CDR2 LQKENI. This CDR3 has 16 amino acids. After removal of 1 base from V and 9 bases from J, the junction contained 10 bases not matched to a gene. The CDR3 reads CASSPLASGIRGEQFF. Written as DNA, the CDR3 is TGTGCCAGCTCACCACTGGCTAGCGGGATCAGGGGTGAGCAGTTCTTC. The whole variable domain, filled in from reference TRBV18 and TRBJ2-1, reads NAGVMQNPRHLVRRRGQEARLRCSPMKGHSHVYWYRQLPEEGLKFMVYLQKENIIDESGMPKERFSAEFPKEGPSILRIQQVVRGDSAAYFCASSPLASGIRGEQFFGPGTRLTVL.

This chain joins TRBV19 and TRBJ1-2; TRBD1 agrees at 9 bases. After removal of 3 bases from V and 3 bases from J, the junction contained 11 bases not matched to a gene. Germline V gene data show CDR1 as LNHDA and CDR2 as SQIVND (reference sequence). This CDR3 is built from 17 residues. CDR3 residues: CASSIQRTGTGYYGYTF. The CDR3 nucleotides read TGTGCCAGTAGTATCCAAAGAACCGGGACAGGGTACTATGGCTACACCTTC.

In nucleotides, the CDR3 is TGTGCCAGCAGCTCCCGGGCCACCCCAAGCGCGCAGTATTTT. The encoded protein is CASSSRATPSAQYF. The rearrangement joins TRBV7-6 to TRBJ2-3, with D hard to call. This CDR3 has 14 amino acids. Trimming took off 4 bases at V and 10 bases at J, with 18 bases between the two ends. In germline, CDR1 is SGHVS, CDR2 FNYEAQ.

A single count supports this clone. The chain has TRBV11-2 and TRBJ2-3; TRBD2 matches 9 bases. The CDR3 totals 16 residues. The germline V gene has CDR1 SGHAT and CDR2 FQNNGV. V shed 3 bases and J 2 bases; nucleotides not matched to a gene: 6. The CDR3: CASSLGLAAHTDTQYF. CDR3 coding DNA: TGTGCCAGCAGCTTGGGACTAGCCGCCCACACAGATACGCAGTATTTT. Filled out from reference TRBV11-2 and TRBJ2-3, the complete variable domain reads EAGVAQSPRYKIIEKRQSVAFWCNPISGHATLYWYQQILGQGPKLLIQFQNNGVVDDSQLPKDRFSAERLKGVDSTLKIQPAKLEDSAVYLCASSLGLAAHTDTQYFGPGTRLTVL.

DNA for the CDR3: TGTGCCATCAGTGCCCAGGACAGGGTTGAGACCCAGTACTTC. Amino acid sequence: CAISAQDRVETQYF. This chain connects TRBV10-3 to TRBJ2-5; 8 positions match TRBD1. The V and J ends lost 4 bases and 5 bases, in that order; junction bases with no gene match: 6. Germline CDR1 is ENHRY and CDR2 is SYGVKD. This CDR3 contains 14 residues.

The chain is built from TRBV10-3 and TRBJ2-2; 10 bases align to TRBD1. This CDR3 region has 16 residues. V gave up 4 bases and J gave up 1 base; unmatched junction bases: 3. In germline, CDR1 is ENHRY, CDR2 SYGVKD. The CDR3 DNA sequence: TGTGCCATCAGTGGCCGGGACAGGGGGAACACCGGGGAGCTGTTTTTT. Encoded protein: CAISGRDRGNTGELFF.

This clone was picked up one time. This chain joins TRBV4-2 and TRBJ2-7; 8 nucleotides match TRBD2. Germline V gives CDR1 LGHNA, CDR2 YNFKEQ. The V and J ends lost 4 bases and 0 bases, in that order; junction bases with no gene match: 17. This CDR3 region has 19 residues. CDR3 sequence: CASSPGLAEATRSSYEQYF. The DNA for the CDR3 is TGTGCCAGCAGCCCCGGACTAGCCGAAGCTACACGATCCTCCTACGAGCAGTACTTC.

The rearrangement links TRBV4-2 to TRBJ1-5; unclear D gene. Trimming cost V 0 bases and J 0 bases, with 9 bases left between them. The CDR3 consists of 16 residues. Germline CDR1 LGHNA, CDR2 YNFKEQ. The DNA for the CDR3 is TGTGCCAGCAGCCAAGAAGGAACCAATAGCAATCAGCCCCAGCATTTT. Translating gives CASSQEGTNSNQPQHF.

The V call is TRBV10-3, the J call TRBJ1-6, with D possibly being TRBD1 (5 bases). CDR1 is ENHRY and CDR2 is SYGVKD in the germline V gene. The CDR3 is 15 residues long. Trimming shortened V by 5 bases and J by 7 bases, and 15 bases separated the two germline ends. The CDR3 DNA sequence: TGTGCCATCAGTCCCGGCGGGGGAGGGAATTCACCCCTCCACTTT. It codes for CAISPGGGGNSPLHF.

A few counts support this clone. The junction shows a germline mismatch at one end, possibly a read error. In nucleotides, the CDR3 is TGTGCCTGCAGCCATTCCACTGAAGCTTTCTTT. Translation: CACSHSTEAFF. J is TRBJ1-1 and V is TRBV2; no clear D. CDR1 and CDR2 (germline): SNHLY, FYNNEI. The CDR3 totals 11 residues.

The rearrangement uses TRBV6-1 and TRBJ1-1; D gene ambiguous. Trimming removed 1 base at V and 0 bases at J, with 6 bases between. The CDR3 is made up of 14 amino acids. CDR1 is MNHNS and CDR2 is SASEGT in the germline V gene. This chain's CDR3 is CASSEVRLNTEAFF. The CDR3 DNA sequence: TGTGCCAGCAGTGAAGTCAGGTTGAACACTGAAGCTTTCTTT.